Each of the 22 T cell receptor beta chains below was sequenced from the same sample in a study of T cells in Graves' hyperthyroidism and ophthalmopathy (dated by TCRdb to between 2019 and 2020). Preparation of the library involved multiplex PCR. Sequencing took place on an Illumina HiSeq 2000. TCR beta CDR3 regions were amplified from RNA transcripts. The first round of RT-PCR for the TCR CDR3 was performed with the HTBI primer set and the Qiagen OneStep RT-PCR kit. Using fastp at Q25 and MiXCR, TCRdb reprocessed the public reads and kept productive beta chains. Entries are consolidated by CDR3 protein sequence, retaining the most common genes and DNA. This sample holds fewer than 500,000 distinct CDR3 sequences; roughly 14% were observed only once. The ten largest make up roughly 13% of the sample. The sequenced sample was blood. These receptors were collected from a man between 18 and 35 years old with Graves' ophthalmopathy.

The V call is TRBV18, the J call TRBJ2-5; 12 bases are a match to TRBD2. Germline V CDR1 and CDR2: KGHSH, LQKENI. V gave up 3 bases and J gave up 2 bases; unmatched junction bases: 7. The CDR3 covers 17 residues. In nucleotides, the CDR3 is TGTGCCAGCTCACCCTGGGGACTAGCGGGTATACAAGAGACCCAGTACTTC. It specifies CASSPWGLAGIQETQYF.

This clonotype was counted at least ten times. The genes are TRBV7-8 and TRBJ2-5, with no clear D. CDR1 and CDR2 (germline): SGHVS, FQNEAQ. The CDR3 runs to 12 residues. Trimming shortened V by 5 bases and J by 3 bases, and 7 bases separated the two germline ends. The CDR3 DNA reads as TGTGCCAGCAGCCTACAGAAAGAGACCCAGTACTTC. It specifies CASSLQKETQYF.

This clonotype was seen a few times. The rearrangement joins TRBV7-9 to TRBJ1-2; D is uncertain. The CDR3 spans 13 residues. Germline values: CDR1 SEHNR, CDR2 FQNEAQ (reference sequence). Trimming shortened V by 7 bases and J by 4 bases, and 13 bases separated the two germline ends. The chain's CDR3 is CASTGKEGYGYTF. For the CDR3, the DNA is TGTGCCAGCACTGGGAAAGAAGGCTATGGCTACACCTTC.

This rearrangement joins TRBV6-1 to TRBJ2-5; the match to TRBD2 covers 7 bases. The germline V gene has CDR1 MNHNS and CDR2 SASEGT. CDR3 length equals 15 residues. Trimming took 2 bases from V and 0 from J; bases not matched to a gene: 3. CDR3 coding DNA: TGTGCCAGCAGTGAAAGGAGCGGGGACCAAGAGACCCAGTACTTC. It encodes CASSERSGDQETQYF.

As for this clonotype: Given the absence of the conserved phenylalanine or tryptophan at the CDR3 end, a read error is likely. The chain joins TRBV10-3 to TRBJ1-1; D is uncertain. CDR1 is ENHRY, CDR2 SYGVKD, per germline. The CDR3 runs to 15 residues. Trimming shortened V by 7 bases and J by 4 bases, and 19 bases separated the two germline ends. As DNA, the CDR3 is TGTGCCATCAAATCGTTTGGAGGTGATGGCACTGAAGCTTTCTCT. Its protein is CAIKSFGGDGTEAFS.

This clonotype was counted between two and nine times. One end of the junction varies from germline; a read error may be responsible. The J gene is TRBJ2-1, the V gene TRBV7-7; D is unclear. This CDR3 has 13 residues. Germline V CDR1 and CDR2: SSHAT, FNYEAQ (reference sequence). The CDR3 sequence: CASSPLIGNEQFF. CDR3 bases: TGTGCTAGCAGCCCATTGATCGGGAATGAGCAGTTCTTC.

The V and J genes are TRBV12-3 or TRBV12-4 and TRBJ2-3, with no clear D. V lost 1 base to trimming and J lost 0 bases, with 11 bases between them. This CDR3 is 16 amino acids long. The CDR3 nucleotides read TGTGCCAGCAGTTTAGGACTCCTGGAAAGCACAGATACGCAGTATTTT. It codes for CASSLGLLESTDTQYF.

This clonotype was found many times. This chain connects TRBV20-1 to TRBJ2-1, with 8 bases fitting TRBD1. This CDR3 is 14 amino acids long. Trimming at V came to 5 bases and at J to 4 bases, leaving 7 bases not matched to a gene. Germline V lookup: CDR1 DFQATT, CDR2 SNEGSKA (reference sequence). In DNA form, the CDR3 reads TGCAGTGCTGGACCGGGACAGGATTACAATGAGCAGTTCTTC. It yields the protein CSAGPGQDYNEQFF.

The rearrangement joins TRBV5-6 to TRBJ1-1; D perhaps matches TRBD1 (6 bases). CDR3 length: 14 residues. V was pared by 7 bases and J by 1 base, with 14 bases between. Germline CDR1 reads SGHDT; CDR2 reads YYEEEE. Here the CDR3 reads CASAAGAGNTEAFF. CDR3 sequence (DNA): TGTGCCAGCGCCGCGGGGGCAGGGAACACTGAAGCTTTCTTT.

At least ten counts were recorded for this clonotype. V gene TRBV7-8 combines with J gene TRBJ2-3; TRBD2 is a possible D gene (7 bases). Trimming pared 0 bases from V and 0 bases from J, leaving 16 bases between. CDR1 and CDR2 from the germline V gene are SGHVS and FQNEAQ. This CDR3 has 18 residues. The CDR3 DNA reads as TGTGCCAGCAGCTTAGCGGGGGGGGCGGGAGCTAGCACAGATACGCAGTATTTT. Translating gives CASSLAGGAGASTDTQYF.

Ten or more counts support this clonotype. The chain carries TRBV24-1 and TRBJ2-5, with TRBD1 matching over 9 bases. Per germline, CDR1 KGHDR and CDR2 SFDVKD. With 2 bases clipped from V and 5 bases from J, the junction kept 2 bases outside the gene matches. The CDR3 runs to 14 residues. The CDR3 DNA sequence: TGTGCCACCAGTGATTGGGGACAGGGCGAGACCCAGTACTTC. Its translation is CATSDWGQGETQYF.

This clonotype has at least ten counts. The CDR3 coding sequence is TGTGCCAGCAGTTACGTATACAGGGGGCGAACATCCTACGAGCAGTACTTC. This translates into CASSYVYRGRTSYEQYF. The chain employs TRBV6-6 and TRBJ2-7, with 9 bases that match TRBD1. J was trimmed by 1 base and V by 2 bases; bases with no gene match: 9. The germline V gene has CDR1 MNHNY and CDR2 SVGAGI (reference sequence). This CDR3 spans 17 amino acids.

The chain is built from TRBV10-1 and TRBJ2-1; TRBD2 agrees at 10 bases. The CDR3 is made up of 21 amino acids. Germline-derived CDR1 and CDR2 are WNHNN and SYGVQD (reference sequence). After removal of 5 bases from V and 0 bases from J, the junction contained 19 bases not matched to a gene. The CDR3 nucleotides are TGCGCCAGCAGTAGGACTAGCGGAGCCCTCAGCCTAGGAGGCTCCTACAATGAGCAGTTCTTC. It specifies CASSRTSGALSLGGSYNEQFF.

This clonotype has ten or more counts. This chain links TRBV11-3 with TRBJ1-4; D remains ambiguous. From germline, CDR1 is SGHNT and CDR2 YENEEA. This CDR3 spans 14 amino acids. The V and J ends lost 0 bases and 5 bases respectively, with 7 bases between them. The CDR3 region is CASSLDPGNEKLFF. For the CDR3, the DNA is TGTGCCAGCAGCTTAGATCCGGGAAATGAAAAACTGTTTTTT.

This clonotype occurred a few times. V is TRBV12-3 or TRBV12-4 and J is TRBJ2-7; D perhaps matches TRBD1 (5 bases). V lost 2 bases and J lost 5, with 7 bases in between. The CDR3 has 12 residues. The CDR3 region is CASSLSRDEQYF. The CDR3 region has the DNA TGTGCCAGCAGTTTATCCAGGGACGAGCAGTACTTC.

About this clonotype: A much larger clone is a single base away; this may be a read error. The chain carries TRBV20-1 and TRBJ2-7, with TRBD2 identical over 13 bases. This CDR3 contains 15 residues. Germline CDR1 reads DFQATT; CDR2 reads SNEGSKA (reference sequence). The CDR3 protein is CGAAGLAGFIYEQYF. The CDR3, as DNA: TGCGGTGCTGCGGGACTAGCGGGATTCATCTACGAGCAGTACTTC.

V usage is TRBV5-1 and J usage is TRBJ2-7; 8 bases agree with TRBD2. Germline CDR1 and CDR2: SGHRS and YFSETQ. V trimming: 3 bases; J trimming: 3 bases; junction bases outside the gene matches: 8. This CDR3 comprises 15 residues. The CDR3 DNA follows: TGCGCCAGCAGCTCTCCAGCGGGAGCCGACTACGAGCAGTACTTC. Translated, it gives CASSSPAGADYEQYF.

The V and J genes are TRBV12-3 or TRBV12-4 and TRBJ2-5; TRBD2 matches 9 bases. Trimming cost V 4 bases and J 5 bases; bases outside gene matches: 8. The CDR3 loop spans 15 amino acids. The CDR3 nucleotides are TGTGCCAGCAGTTCCCCGGGACTAGCTGACGAGACCCAGTACTTC. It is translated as CASSSPGLADETQYF.

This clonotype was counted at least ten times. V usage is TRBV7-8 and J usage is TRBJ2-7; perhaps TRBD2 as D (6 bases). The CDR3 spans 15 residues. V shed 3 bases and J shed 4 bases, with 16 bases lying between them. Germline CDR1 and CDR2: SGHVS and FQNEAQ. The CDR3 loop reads CASSFSWGSGYEQYF. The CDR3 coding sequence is TGTGCCAGCAGCTTCTCTTGGGGTAGCGGTTACGAGCAGTACTTC.

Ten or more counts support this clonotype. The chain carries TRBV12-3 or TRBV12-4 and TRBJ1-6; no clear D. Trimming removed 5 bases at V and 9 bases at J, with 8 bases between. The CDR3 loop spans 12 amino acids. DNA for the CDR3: TGTGCCAGCAGTGCGCCGCGTTCACCCCTCCACTTT. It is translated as CASSAPRSPLHF.

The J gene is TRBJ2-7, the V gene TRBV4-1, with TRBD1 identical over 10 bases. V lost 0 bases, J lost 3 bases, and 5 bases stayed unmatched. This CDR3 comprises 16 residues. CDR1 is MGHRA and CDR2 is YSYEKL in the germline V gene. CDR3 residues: CASSQEYGQGVYEQYF. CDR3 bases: TGCGCCAGCAGCCAAGAGTACGGACAGGGGGTCTACGAGCAGTACTTC.

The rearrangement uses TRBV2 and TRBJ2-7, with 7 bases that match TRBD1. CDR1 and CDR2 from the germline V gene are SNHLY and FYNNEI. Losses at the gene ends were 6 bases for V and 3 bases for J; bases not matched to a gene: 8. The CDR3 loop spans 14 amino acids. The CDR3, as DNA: TGTGCCAGCAGGAAGGGACAGTCCATCTACGAGCAGTACTTC. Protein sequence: CASRKGQSIYEQYF. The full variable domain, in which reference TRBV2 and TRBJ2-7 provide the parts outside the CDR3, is EPEVTQTPSHQVTQMGQEVILRCVPISNHLYFYWYRQILGQKVEFLVSFYNNEISEKSEIFDDQFSVERPDGSNFTLKIRSTKLEDSAMYFCASRKGQSIYEQYFGPGTRLTVT.